The entry below describes one T cell receptor beta chain. The entry originates in a study of blood T cell repertoires in COVID-19. Study background: From the United States, Italy and Spain came samples of acute and convalescent COVID-19. From T cells, B-cell-depleted T cells, or PBMCs came the material, which was cDNA or gDNA.

The protocol was immunoSEQ multiplex PCR, while the TCRdb copy is restricted to in-frame clones and leaves out a portion. The profile shows more than 95,000 clones, about 80% of them singletons. Germline values: CDR1 GTSNPN, CDR2 SVGIG (reference sequence). The CDR3 loop spans 14 amino acids. The J segment lost 5 bases and the V segment lost 5 bases, leaving 7 bases of the junction unmatched. This TCR was recovered from a woman between 50 and 59 years old with acute or convalescent COVID-19. The sample taken for sequencing was peripheral blood. V usage is TRBV30 and J usage is TRBJ2-5, with 11 bases matching TRBD1. The CDR3 loop is CAWEDRGRGETQYF. CDR3 sequence (DNA): TGTGCCTGGGAGGACAGGGGGCGCGGGGAGACCCAGTACTTC. Drawing the rest from reference TRBV30 and TRBJ2-5, the complete variable domain is SQTIHQWPATLVQPVGSPLSLECTVEGTSNPNLYWYRQAAGRGLQLLFYSVGIGQISSEVPQNLSASRPQDRQFILSSKKLLLSDSGFYLCAWEDRGRGETQYFGPGTRLLVL.